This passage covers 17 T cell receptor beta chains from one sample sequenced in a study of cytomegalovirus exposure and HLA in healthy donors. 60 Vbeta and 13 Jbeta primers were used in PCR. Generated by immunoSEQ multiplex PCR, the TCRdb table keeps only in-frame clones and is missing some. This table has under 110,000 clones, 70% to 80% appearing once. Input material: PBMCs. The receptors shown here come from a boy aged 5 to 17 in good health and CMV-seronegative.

CDR3 DNA: TGTGCCAGTAGTCCCGGACCAGGGGCGAAACTGTTTTTT. Its translation is CASSPGPGAKLFF. This chain uses TRBV19 with TRBJ1-4; D is perhaps TRBD1 (6 bases). This CDR3 region has 13 residues. The germline V and J ends were trimmed by 5 bases and 11 bases, with 15 bases remaining between them. The V gene's germline CDR1 is LNHDA and CDR2 SQIVND (reference sequence).

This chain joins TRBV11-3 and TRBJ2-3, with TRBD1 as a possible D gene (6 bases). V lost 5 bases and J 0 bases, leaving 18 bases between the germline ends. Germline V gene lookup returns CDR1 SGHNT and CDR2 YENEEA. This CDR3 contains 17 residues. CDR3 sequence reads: CASSQEDSLPSTDTQYF. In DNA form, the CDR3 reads TGTGCCAGCAGCCAAGAGGACAGCTTACCTAGCACAGATACGCAGTATTTT.

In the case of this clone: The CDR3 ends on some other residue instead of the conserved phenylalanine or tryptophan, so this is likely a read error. The CDR3 loop reads CASSGRDRGREKLFV. CDR3 bases: TGTGCCAGCAGTGGAAGGGACAGGGGACGCGAAAAACTGTTTGTT. The chain links TRBV25-1 to TRBJ1-4; 10 bases agree with TRBD1. The germline CDR1 and CDR2 sequences are MGHDK and SYGVNS. The V gene end was trimmed by 4 bases and the J gene end by 8 bases; junction bases not matched to a gene: 7. This CDR3 has 15 amino acids.

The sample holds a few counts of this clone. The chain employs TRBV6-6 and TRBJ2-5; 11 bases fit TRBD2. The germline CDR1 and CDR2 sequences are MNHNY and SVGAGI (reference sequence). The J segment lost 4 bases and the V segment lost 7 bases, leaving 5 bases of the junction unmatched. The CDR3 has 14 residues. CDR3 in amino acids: CASTHGLAGETQYF. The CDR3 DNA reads TGTGCCAGCACTCACGGACTAGCGGGAGAGACCCAGTACTTC.

The CDR3 region has the DNA TGTGCCAGCAGCTCGCCATTAGCGGGAGAGCGGTCAGATACGCAGTATTTT. It encodes CASSSPLAGERSDTQYF. The chain joins TRBV11-3 to TRBJ2-3; 9 bases map to TRBD2. This CDR3 contains 17 residues. Germline V gene sequence: CDR1 SGHNT, CDR2 YENEEA. With 4 bases clipped from V and 4 bases from J, the junction kept 12 bases outside the gene matches. Full variable domain (missing parts from reference TRBV11-3 and TRBJ2-3): EAGVVQSPRYKIIEKKQPVAFWCNPISGHNTLYWYLQNLGQGPELLIRYENEEAVDDSQLPKDRFSAERLKGVDSTLKIQPAELGDSAVYLCASSSPLAGERSDTQYFGPGTRLTVL.

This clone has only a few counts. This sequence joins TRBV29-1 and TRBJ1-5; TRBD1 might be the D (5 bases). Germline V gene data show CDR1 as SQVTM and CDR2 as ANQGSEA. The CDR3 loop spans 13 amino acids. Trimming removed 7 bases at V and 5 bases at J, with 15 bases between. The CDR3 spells CSGGWGGDQPQHF. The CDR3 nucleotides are TGCAGCGGGGGTTGGGGGGGGGATCAGCCCCAGCATTTT.

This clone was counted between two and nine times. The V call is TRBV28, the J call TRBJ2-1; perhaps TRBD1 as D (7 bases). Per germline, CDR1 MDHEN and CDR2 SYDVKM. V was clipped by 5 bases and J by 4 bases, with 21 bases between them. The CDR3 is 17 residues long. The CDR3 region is CASSLPKEGQTYNEQFF. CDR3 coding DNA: TGTGCCAGCAGTCTCCCTAAGGAGGGACAGACATACAATGAGCAGTTCTTC. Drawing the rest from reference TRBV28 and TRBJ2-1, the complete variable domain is DVKVTQSSRYLVKRTGEKVFLECVQDMDHENMFWYRQDPGLGLRLIYFSYDVKMKEKGDIPEGYSVSREKKERFSLILESASTNQTSMYLCASSLPKEGQTYNEQFFGPGTRLTVL.

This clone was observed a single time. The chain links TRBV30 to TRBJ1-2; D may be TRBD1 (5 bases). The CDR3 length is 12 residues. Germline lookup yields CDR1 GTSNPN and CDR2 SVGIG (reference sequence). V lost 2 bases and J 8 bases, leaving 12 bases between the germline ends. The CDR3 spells CAWSRGVGGYTF. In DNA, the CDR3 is TGTGCCTGGAGTCGGGGGGTGGGGGGCTACACCTTC.

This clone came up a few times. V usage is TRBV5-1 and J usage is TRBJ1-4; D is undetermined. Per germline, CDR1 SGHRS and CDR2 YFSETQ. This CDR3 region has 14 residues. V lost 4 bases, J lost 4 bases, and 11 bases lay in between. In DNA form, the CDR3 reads TGCGCCAGCAGCACGACGGGAGATAATGAAAAACTGTTTTTT. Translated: CASSTTGDNEKLFF.

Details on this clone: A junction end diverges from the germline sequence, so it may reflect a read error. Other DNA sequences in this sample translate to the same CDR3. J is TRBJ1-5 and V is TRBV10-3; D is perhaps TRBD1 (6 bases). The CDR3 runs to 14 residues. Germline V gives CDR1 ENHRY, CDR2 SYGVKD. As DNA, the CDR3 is TGCGCCATCAGTGTTGGGGGCGTAAATCAGCCCCAGCATTTT. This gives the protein CAISVGGVNQPQHF.

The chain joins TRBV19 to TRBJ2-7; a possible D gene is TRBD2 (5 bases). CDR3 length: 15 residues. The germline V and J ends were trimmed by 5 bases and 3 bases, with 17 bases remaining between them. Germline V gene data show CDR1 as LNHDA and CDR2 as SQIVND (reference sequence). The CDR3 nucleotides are TGTGCCAGTAGTTCAGGACTGAATTTGATCTACGAGCAGTACTTC. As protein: CASSSGLNLIYEQYF.

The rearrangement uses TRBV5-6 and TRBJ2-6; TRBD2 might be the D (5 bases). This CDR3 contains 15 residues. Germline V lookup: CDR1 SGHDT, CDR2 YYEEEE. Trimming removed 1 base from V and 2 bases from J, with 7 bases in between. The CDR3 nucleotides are TGTGCCAGCAGCTTGAGGACTCCTGGGGCCAACGTCCTGACTTTC. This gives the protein CASSLRTPGANVLTF.

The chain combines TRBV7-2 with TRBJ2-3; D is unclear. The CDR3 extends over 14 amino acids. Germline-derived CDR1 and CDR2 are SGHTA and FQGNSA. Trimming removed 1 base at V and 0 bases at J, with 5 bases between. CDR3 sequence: CASSLVKSTDTQYF. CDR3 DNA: TGTGCCAGCAGCTTAGTAAAAAGCACAGATACGCAGTATTTT.

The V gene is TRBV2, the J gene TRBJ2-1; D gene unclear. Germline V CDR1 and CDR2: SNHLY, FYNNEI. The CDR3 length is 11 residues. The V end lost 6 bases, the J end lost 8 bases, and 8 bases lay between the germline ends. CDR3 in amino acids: CASRPQYEQFF. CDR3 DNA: TGTGCCAGCAGGCCCCAGTATGAGCAGTTCTTC.

The CDR3 sequence: CANLQGAAEQNIQYF. The CDR3 DNA reads TGTGCCAACCTCCAGGGGGCGGCGGAACAAAACATTCAGTACTTC. The J gene is TRBJ2-4, the V gene TRBV2; 8 bases map to TRBD1. This CDR3 comprises 15 residues. Germline CDR1 reads SNHLY; CDR2 reads FYNNEI. J was trimmed by 5 bases and V by 10 bases; bases with no gene match: 13.

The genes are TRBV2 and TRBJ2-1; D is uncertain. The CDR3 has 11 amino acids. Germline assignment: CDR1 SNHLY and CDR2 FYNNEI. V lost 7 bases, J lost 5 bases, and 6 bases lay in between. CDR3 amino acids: CASTMNNEQFF. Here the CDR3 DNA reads TGTGCCAGCACTATGAACAATGAGCAGTTCTTC.

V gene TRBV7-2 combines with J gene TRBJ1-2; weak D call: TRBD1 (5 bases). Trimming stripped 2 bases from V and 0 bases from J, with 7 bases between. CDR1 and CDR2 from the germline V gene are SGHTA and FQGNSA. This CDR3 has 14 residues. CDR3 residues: CASSLQTANYGYTF. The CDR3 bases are TGTGCCAGCAGCTTACAGACAGCTAACTATGGCTACACCTTC. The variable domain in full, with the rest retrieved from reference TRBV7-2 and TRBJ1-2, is GAGVSQSPSNKVTEKGKDVELRCDPISGHTALYWYRQSLGQGLEFLIYFQGNSAPDKSGLPSDRFSAERTGGSVSTLTIQRTQQEDSAVYLCASSLQTANYGYTFGSGTRLTVV.